The 5 T cell receptor beta chains presented below share a single source sample, sequenced in a study of shared T cell receptors in the human thymus. Generated by immunoSEQ multiplex PCR, the TCRdb table keeps only in-frame clones and is missing some. The sample lists some 640,000 clones, 87% occurring once. This same sample was also taken into another study, of human thymus T cells.

What was sequenced was thymocytes. Receptors originate from a boy under three years old with a congenital heart defect.

The CDR3 region has the DNA TGTGCCAGCAGCCCTACAGGGAGGGCCGGGGAGCTGTTTTTT. Encoded protein: CASSPTGRAGELFF. The chain joins TRBV28 to TRBJ2-2, with D perhaps TRBD2 (7 bases). This CDR3 is 14 amino acids long. Germline-derived CDR1 and CDR2 are MDHEN and SYDVKM. V shed 6 bases and J shed 6 bases, with 14 bases lying between them. Drawing the rest from reference TRBV28 and TRBJ2-2, the complete variable domain is DVKVTQSSRYLVKRTGEKVFLECVQDMDHENMFWYRQDPGLGLRLIYFSYDVKMKEKGDIPEGYSVSREKKERFSLILESASTNQTSMYLCASSPTGRAGELFFGEGSRLTVL.

This clone was recorded once. The chain joins TRBV2 to TRBJ2-7, with D unresolved. The V and J ends lost 2 bases and 0 bases respectively, with 8 bases between them. CDR1 and CDR2 (germline): SNHLY, FYNNEI. This CDR3 has 14 amino acids. CDR3 nucleotide sequence: TGTGCCAGCAGTGAAACCCTCAGCTCCTACGAGCAGTACTTC. It codes for CASSETLSSYEQYF.

This chain connects TRBV30 to TRBJ1-1, with 10 bases that match TRBD1. V lost 8 bases and J lost 4; bases outside the gene matches: 4. There are 12 residues in the CDR3. In germline, CDR1 is GTSNPN, CDR2 SVGIG (reference sequence). The CDR3 DNA follows: TGTGCCGGGACAGGGGTTGGCACTGAAGCTTTCTTT. Amino acid sequence: CAGTGVGTEAFF.

This chain uses TRBV5-4 with TRBJ2-7; D is unresolved. Trimming took 1 base from V and 5 from J, leaving 13 bases between them. Germline lookup yields CDR1 SGHNT and CDR2 YYREEE (reference sequence). The CDR3 sequence is 14 residues long. The CDR3: CASSLTWAPDEQYF. DNA for the CDR3: TGTGCCAGCAGCTTGACTTGGGCGCCGGACGAGCAGTACTTC.

This clone was picked up a small number of times. The V gene is TRBV10-3, the J gene TRBJ2-2; 9 nucleotides line up with TRBD1. The CDR3 spans 13 residues. Trimming at V came to 11 bases and at J to 3 bases, leaving 4 bases not matched to a gene. CDR1 and CDR2 from the germline V gene are ENHRY and SYGVKD. The CDR3: CAGQGRDTGELFF. CDR3 DNA: TGTGCCGGACAGGGGAGGGACACCGGGGAGCTGTTTTTT.